The next 14 T cell receptor beta chains were all read from a single sample in a study of T cell responses to AZD1222 COVID-19 vaccine. Sequenced by immunoSEQ multiplex PCR; TCRdb stores in-frame clones only, minus some. The profile shows about 150,000 clones, approximately 90% of them singletons. Sample: peripheral blood, taken on day 0 of AZD1222 vaccination. Receptors were obtained from an adult in good health.

The gene calls are TRBV5-1 and TRBJ2-1; 13 positions match TRBD2. Germline V gene data show CDR1 as SGHRS and CDR2 as YFSETQ. The CDR3 is 16 residues long. The V and J ends lost 2 bases and 7 bases, in that order; junction bases with no gene match: 6. Written as DNA, the CDR3 is TGCGCCAGCAGCTTATTTACTAGCGGGAGGGGGAATGAGCAGTTCTTC. It translates to CASSLFTSGRGNEQFF.

The J gene is TRBJ2-4, the V gene TRBV19; D may be TRBD1 (5 bases). The CDR3 has 12 residues. CDR1 LNHDA and CDR2 SQIVND come from the germline V gene (reference sequence). Trimming cost V 2 bases and J 10 bases, with 9 bases left between them. The CDR3 region is CASSIQGSIQYF. The DNA for the CDR3 is TGTGCCAGTAGTATACAGGGTTCGATTCAGTACTTC.

The chain employs TRBV7-8 and TRBJ2-7; D possibly corresponds to TRBD2 (5 bases). The germline CDR1 and CDR2 sequences are SGHVS and FQNEAQ. CDR3 length equals 16 residues. Trimming took off 4 bases at V and 3 bases at J, with 19 bases between the two ends. CDR3 region: CASSYLGMRSNYEQYF. Written as DNA, the CDR3 is TGTGCCAGCAGCTACCTCGGGATGAGGTCTAACTACGAGCAGTACTTC.

The V gene is TRBV19, the J gene TRBJ1-5; tentative D call: TRBD1 (5 bases). V was shortened by 8 bases and J by 7 bases, with 18 bases between the two germline ends. This CDR3 comprises 14 residues. Germline assignment: CDR1 LNHDA and CDR2 SQIVND (reference sequence). DNA of the CDR3: TGTGCCAGTCAACGGGGGGGAGGTTCCCAGCCCCAGCATTTT. Its protein product is CASQRGGGSQPQHF. Full variable domain (outside the CDR3, taken from reference TRBV19 and TRBJ1-5): DGGITQSPKYLFRKEGQNVTLSCEQNLNHDAMYWYRQDPGQGLRLIYYSQIVNDFQKGDIAEGYSVSREKKESFPLTVTSAQKNPTAFYLCASQRGGGSQPQHFGDGTRLSIL.

V gene TRBV12-5 combines with J gene TRBJ1-1, with D unresolved. Trimming removed 6 bases from V and 5 bases from J, with 7 bases in between. CDR3 size: 11 residues. Germline V lookup: CDR1 LGHNT, CDR2 FRNRAP. CDR3 sequence: CASGLRTEAFF. In DNA, the CDR3 is TGTGCTAGTGGCCTCCGGACTGAAGCTTTCTTT.

The V call is TRBV11-3, the J call TRBJ2-3, with a weak D call TRBD1 (5 bases). The CDR3 totals 16 residues. V lost 1 base to trimming and J lost 0 bases, with 11 bases between them. Per the germline V gene, CDR1 is SGHNT and CDR2 is YENEEA. The CDR3 DNA follows: TGTGCCAGCAGCTTAGGCGGCAGGGCTAGCACAGATACGCAGTATTTT. This gives the protein CASSLGGRASTDTQYF.

The gene calls are TRBV6-5 and TRBJ2-7; D may be TRBD2 (6 bases). This CDR3 comprises 12 residues. V shed 7 bases and J shed 7 bases, with 14 bases lying between them. CDR1 and CDR2 (germline): MNHEY, SVGAGI. This chain's CDR3 is CASTGTRVEQYF. DNA of the CDR3: TGTGCCAGCACCGGGACTCGCGTAGAGCAGTACTTC.

The V and J genes are TRBV18 and TRBJ1-2; TRBD1 matches at 10 bases. This CDR3 is 14 amino acids long. The germline V gene has CDR1 KGHSH and CDR2 LQKENI. The V gene end was trimmed by 5 bases and the J gene end by 3 bases; junction bases not matched to a gene: 3. The CDR3: CASSGDRGDYGYTF. DNA for the CDR3: TGTGCCAGCTCAGGGGACAGGGGCGACTATGGCTACACCTTC.

This chain links TRBV6-5 with TRBJ1-2, with TRBD1 matching 7 bases. This CDR3 is 13 amino acids long. V was clipped by 2 bases and J by 8 bases; unmatched bases: 5. Germline V gene data show CDR1 as MNHEY and CDR2 as SVGAGI. CDR3 sequence: CASSYEAGGGYTF. The CDR3 DNA is TGTGCCAGCAGTTACGAGGCAGGGGGAGGCTACACCTTC.

The genes are TRBV5-1 and TRBJ2-3; 13 bases are shared with TRBD2. The CDR3 sequence is 17 residues long. CDR1 SGHRS and CDR2 YFSETQ come from the germline V gene. Trimming cost V 4 bases and J 0 bases; bases outside gene matches: 5. The CDR3 region has the DNA TGCGCCAGCAGCAGACTAGCGGGAGGTTCCAGCACAGATACGCAGTATTTT. This encodes CASSRLAGGSSTDTQYF.

V is TRBV18 and J is TRBJ2-7; 7 bases map to TRBD2. Trimming took 3 bases from V and 3 from J; bases not matched to a gene: 11. This CDR3 region has 16 residues. The germline CDR1 and CDR2 sequences are KGHSH and LQKENI. The CDR3 coding sequence is TGTGCCAGCTCACCCACCTCAGCGGGATCGATCTACGAGCAGTACTTC. It codes for CASSPTSAGSIYEQYF.

This sequence joins TRBV7-2 and TRBJ1-2; perhaps TRBD1 as D (5 bases). Germline CDR1 reads SGHTA; CDR2 reads FQGNSA. The CDR3 runs 14 residues. V was cut by 5 bases and J by 6 bases, with 16 bases left in between. CDR3 coding DNA: TGTGCCAGCAGCCCACGGGGGTGGGCGGATGGCTACACCTTC. Translating gives CASSPRGWADGYTF.

The chain links TRBV7-8 to TRBJ2-7; tentatively, D is TRBD2 (5 bases). Trimming took off 2 bases at V and 7 bases at J, with 24 bases between the two ends. The CDR3 is 17 residues long. In germline, CDR1 is SGHVS, CDR2 FQNEAQ. This CDR3 is CASSLFGSGLSNSEQYF. Written as DNA, the CDR3 is TGTGCCAGCAGCTTATTTGGAAGCGGACTCAGCAACTCTGAGCAGTACTTC.

The rearrangement uses TRBV19 and TRBJ2-2, with a weak D call TRBD2 (5 bases). From germline, CDR1 is LNHDA and CDR2 SQIVND (reference sequence). V was trimmed by 4 bases and J by 2 bases, leaving 8 bases between them. The length of the CDR3 is 14 residues. CDR3 loop: CASSSGFNTGELFF. CDR3 sequence (DNA): TGTGCCAGTAGTAGCGGGTTTAACACCGGGGAGCTGTTTTTT.